This T cell receptor beta chain was obtained from a study of blood T cell repertoires in COVID-19. Study-wide context: Both acute and convalescent COVID-19 samples were obtained from the United States, Italy and Spain. The analysed material was cDNA or gDNA that came from T cells, B-cell-depleted T cells, or PBMCs.

The CDR3 runs to 11 residues. The trim removed 5 bases at V and 11 bases at J, leaving 8 bases unmatched. Germline lookup yields CDR1 DFQATT and CDR2 SNEGSKA (reference sequence). Only a few counts were recorded for this clone. Assay: immunoSEQ multiplex PCR; the TCRdb copy retains only in-frame clones and omits some. This sample has about 120,000 clones, with about 80% found just once. The sequence derives from a man in his fifties or sixties with acute or convalescent COVID-19. V and J are TRBV20-1 and TRBJ1-1; 7 bases match TRBD1. The sample taken for sequencing was peripheral blood. CDR3 residues: CSAVRTGDAFF. CDR3 in DNA: TGCAGTGCTGTCCGAACAGGGGATGCTTTCTTT.